This T cell receptor beta chain was documented in a study of T cell repertoires in cytomegalovirus infection. Regarding this clonotype: Its specificity is not known.

V lost 6 bases, J lost 6 bases, and 8 bases stayed unmatched. The V gene's germline CDR1 is SEHNR and CDR2 FQNEAQ (reference sequence). The CDR3 is 14 residues long. One entry per CDR3 protein, called by TCRdb with MiXCR from the reads. This table holds about a million distinct CDR3 sequences, more than 25% found once. The starting material was cultured CD8+ T cells from PBMCs, obtained from culture after CMV antigen stimulation. The sequence was collected from a human donor in good health (CMV status not recorded). Some clones in this sample may be carry-over from other donors' samples. The chain uses TRBV7-9 and TRBJ2-1, with TRBD1 matching 7 bases. The CDR3: CASRGQLLLNEQFF. The DNA of the CDR3 is TGTGCCAGCAGGGGACAGCTTTTACTCAATGAGCAGTTCTTC.